This T cell receptor (beta chain) came from a study of Ad26.COV2.S vaccination and SARS-CoV-2 variants. Looking at the study overall: Donor allocation was to the COV1001 Ad26.COV2.S trial arm. Recipients of Ad26.COV2.S got it intramuscularly, once or twice 56 days apart.

Generated by immunoSEQ multiplex PCR, the TCRdb table keeps only in-frame clones and is missing some. Among hundreds of thousands of clones listed, roughly 90% were seen once. The V segment lost 5 bases and the J segment 9 bases; nucleotides outside the gene matches: 5. Germline-derived CDR1 and CDR2 are SGHAT and FQNNGV. This CDR3 comprises 13 residues. Treatment indicated: some 20 received Ad26.COV2.S at low or high dose, single or two shots; about 5 received placebo; per-sample allocation not given. Samples came from day 63 after the first vaccine or placebo injection. The chain is built from TRBV11-2 and TRBJ2-4; the match to TRBD1 covers 9 bases. This TCR was sampled from a person between 18 and 65 years old who received the Ad26.COV2.S COVID-19 vaccine or a placebo. The source was peripheral blood, collected in a trial of Ad26.COV2.S vaccine versus placebo. CDR3 DNA: TGTGCCAGCAGCCGGGCGACAGGGGGCATTCAGTACTTC. It codes for CASSRATGGIQYF.